This T cell receptor (beta chain) was recorded in a study of T-cell reconstitution after alpha-beta-depleted transplantation in children. General study results and limits: The authors attributed T-cell counts and diversity one year after transplant mostly to newly produced T cells. Two months or so post-transplant, alpha-beta T cells reportedly derived from several hundred expanded graft clones.

It was with unique molecular identifiers that the TCRbeta library was prepared. TCRdb called the PCR reads again in MiXCR, with one record for every CDR3 protein. The sample comprises 280,000 or so distinct CDR3 sequences, more than 9% of which are singletons, and less than 25% rests with the top ten. This clonotype was seen ten or more times. Its antigen is not known. The ends lost 5 bases at V and 4 bases at J; junction bases unmatched: 6. The CDR3 sequence is 16 residues long. The sequencing used peripheral blood, collected 180 days after TCRalphabeta/CD19-depleted stem cell transplant. The TCR originated in a male patient aged 2-10 years who had a stem cell transplant for chronic granulomatous disease, so the T cells may come from the graft donor. This chain uses TRBV12-3 or TRBV12-4 with TRBJ1-3, with 12 bases aligning to TRBD1. CDR3 sequence reads: CASSPGQGANGNTIYF. In DNA, the CDR3 is TGTGCCAGCAGTCCGGGACAGGGGGCGAACGGAAACACCATATATTTT.